The 8 T cell receptor beta chains given below trace back to one sample, sequenced in a study of shared clonotypes between healthy human individuals. Naivety among CD8 cells was defined by CD45RO negativity and positive CCR7 selection, thereby excluding terminally differentiated effector memory CD45RA+ cells. Some clones are missing from TCRdb's copy, which holds only in-frame ones; the method was immunoSEQ multiplex PCR. This table holds over 2 million clones, roughly 94% found once. Sequencing input: naive CD8+ T cells sorted from blood. All receptors derive from a young man in good health.

The gene calls are TRBV4-1 and TRBJ2-4; no firm D call. This CDR3 has 14 residues. Per the germline V gene, CDR1 is MGHRA and CDR2 is YSYEKL. With 4 bases removed from V and 2 bases from J, the gap between germline ends came to 9 bases. The CDR3: CASSPAETKNIQYF. The CDR3 bases are TGCGCCAGCAGCCCCGCAGAAACCAAAAACATTCAGTACTTC.

The J gene is TRBJ1-2, the V gene TRBV27; 8 nucleotides agree with TRBD1. Germline V gene sequence: CDR1 MNHEY, CDR2 SMNVEV (reference sequence). J gave up 3 bases and V 3 bases, and 6 bases lay outside the gene matches. CDR3 size: 15 residues. The CDR3 region is CASSFIGQGDYGYTF. Here the CDR3 DNA reads TGTGCCAGCAGTTTTATCGGACAGGGTGACTATGGCTACACCTTC.

The V call is TRBV30, the J call TRBJ2-1, with D possibly being TRBD2 (6 bases). The CDR3 length is 14 residues. In germline, CDR1 is GTSNPN, CDR2 SVGIG (reference sequence). V lost 5 bases, J lost 0 bases, and 11 bases lay in between. CDR3 in DNA: TGTGCCTGGGGGACTGCATACTCCTACAATGAGCAGTTCTTC. Translation gives CAWGTAYSYNEQFF.

This CDR3 is CASSTVGGAGELFF. In nucleotides, the CDR3 is TGTGCCAGCTCGACAGTTGGAGGGGCCGGGGAGCTGTTTTTT. The rearrangement joins TRBV7-9 to TRBJ2-2, with D possibly TRBD2 on 6 matching bases. Looked up from germline, CDR1 is SEHNR and CDR2 is FQNEAQ (reference sequence). The CDR3 runs 14 residues. Between the trimmed V and J ends, which lost 8 bases and 6 bases, there was a span of 16 bases.

The chain couples TRBV2 to TRBJ1-2; D is unresolved. The V gene's germline CDR1 is SNHLY and CDR2 FYNNEI. V lost 4 bases and J lost 4, with 13 bases in between. The CDR3 is made up of 14 amino acids. CDR3 region: CASSVGQSSYGYTF. The CDR3 DNA is TGTGCCAGCAGTGTAGGGCAGTCGAGCTATGGCTACACCTTC. The full variable domain, completed using reference TRBV2 and TRBJ1-2, is EPEVTQTPSHQVTQMGQEVILRCVPISNHLYFYWYRQILGQKVEFLVSFYNNEISEKSEIFDDQFSVERPDGSNFTLKIRSTKLEDSAMYFCASSVGQSSYGYTFGSGTRLTVV.

This chain joins TRBV27 and TRBJ1-1, with D maybe TRBD1 (5 bases). Germline values: CDR1 MNHEY, CDR2 SMNVEV (reference sequence). The CDR3 runs to 13 residues. Trimming cost V 6 bases and J 3 bases, with 11 bases left between them. The CDR3: CASRTQEYTEAFF. CDR3 DNA sequence: TGTGCCAGCAGGACACAGGAGTACACTGAAGCTTTCTTT.

The chain combines TRBV29-1 with TRBJ1-1, with D possibly being TRBD1 (5 bases). Germline V lookup: CDR1 SQVTM, CDR2 ANQGSEA. V was trimmed by 8 bases and J by 1 base, leaving 11 bases between them. The CDR3 consists of 12 residues. The CDR3 coding sequence is TGCAGCATTATGCAGGGGAACACTGAAGCTTTCTTT. Translation gives CSIMQGNTEAFF.

V and J are TRBV14 and TRBJ1-2; a possible D gene is TRBD1 (6 bases). The CDR3 is 17 amino acids. Trimming removed 1 base from V and 0 bases from J, with 15 bases in between. Germline assignment: CDR1 SGHDN and CDR2 FVKESK. CDR3 DNA sequence: TGTGCCAGCAGCCAAGTTGGGACACAATTAGCTAACTATGGCTACACCTTC. This sequence encodes CASSQVGTQLANYGYTF.